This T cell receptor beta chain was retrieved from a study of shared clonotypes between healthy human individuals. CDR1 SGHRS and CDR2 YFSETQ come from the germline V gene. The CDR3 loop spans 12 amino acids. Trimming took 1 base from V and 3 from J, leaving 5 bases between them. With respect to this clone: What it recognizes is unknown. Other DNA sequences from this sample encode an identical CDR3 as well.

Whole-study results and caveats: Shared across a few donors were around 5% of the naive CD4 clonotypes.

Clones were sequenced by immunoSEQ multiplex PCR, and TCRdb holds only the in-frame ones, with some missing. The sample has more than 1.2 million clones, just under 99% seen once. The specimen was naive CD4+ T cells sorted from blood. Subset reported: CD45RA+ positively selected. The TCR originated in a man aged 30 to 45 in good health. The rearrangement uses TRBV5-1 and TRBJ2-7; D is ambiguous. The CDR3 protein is CASSLSSYEQYF. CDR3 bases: TGCGCCAGCAGCTTGAGTAGCTACGAGCAGTACTTC.